The 9 T cell receptor beta chains below all came from one sample that was sequenced in a study of OX40 agonist ivuxolimab in advanced cancers. The table came from immunoSEQ multiplex PCR; TCRdb's copy has only in-frame clones and leaves some out. The top ten hold under 35% of the sample, which has about 21,000 clones, roughly 84% seen once. The material sequenced was CD4+ or CD8+ T cells sorted from blood, taken in a trial of the OX40 agonist ivuxolimab. Receptors originate from an adult with an advanced solid tumor such as melanoma, head and neck, liver or kidney cancer.

This clone was counted a few times. The V and J genes are TRBV5-1 and TRBJ2-2; a weak D match, TRBD2 (6 bases). Germline V gene sequence: CDR1 SGHRS, CDR2 YFSETQ. V was pared by 0 bases and J by 7 bases, with 10 bases between. CDR3 length equals 14 residues. CDR3 coding DNA: TGCGCCAGCAGCTTGGGGTCCGGGAGCGGGGAGCTGTTTTTT. Translating gives CASSLGSGSGELFF.

The chain carries TRBV14 and TRBJ2-7, with 7 bases aligning to TRBD1. The length of the CDR3 is 14 residues. In germline, CDR1 is SGHDN, CDR2 FVKESK. Trimming at V came to 1 base and at J to 6 bases, leaving 6 bases not matched to a gene. CDR3 bases: TGTGCCAGCAGCCAAGTCAGGGGGACATCCGAGCAGTACTTC. Encoded protein: CASSQVRGTSEQYF.

This chain's CDR3 is CASSGWEAFF. The CDR3 bases are TGTGCCAGCAGCGGGTGGGAGGCTTTCTTT. J is TRBJ1-1 and V is TRBV2; D is undetermined. Germline lookup yields CDR1 SNHLY and CDR2 FYNNEI. V was trimmed by 6 bases and J by 11 bases, leaving 10 bases between them. The CDR3 is 10 amino acids.

This rearrangement joins TRBV7-2 to TRBJ2-5; no firm D call. The germline V gene has CDR1 SGHTA and CDR2 FQGNSA. V was trimmed by 4 bases and J by 4 bases, leaving 16 bases between them. This CDR3 is 15 amino acids long. In nucleotides, the CDR3 is TGTGCCAGCAGCTCCGCTAGAATTTCATCAGAGACCCAGTACTTC. Protein product: CASSSARISSETQYF.

This clone has only a few counts. This chain links TRBV6-5 with TRBJ2-2, with D possibly TRBD2 on 5 matching bases. The CDR3 runs to 15 residues. From germline, CDR1 is MNHEY and CDR2 SVGAGI. V was clipped by 1 base and J by 4 bases, with 10 bases between them. The DNA of the CDR3 is TGTGCCAGCAGTTACTTGACCGGGGTCACCGGGGAGCTGTTTTTT. Amino acids: CASSYLTGVTGELFF.

The rearrangement uses TRBV11-2 and TRBJ1-4; 8 bases agree with TRBD1. The germline V gene encodes CDR1 SGHAT and CDR2 FQNNGV. This CDR3 contains 16 residues. V was pared by 5 bases and J by 0 bases, with 5 bases of the junction left unmatched. The CDR3 protein is CASSLDRVATNEKLFF. The CDR3 DNA reads as TGTGCCAGCAGCCTGGACAGGGTTGCAACTAATGAAAAACTGTTTTTT.

This clone was seen once. The DNA for the CDR3 is TGTGCCAGCAGTCTATTCACTGGCGGACTAGCGGGAGTCCTGGGTGAGCAGTTCTTC. Its translation is CASSLFTGGLAGVLGEQFF. The V and J genes are TRBV28 and TRBJ2-1; 13 bases agree with TRBD2. The CDR3 runs 19 residues. J gave up 9 bases and V 5 bases, and 19 bases lay outside the gene matches. Germline-derived CDR1 and CDR2 are MDHEN and SYDVKM.

This sequence joins TRBV5-1 and TRBJ2-7; TRBD2 matches at 7 bases. Trimming at V came to 3 bases and at J to 4 bases, leaving 7 bases not matched to a gene. CDR3 length: 14 amino acids. The V gene's germline CDR1 is SGHRS and CDR2 YFSETQ. The CDR3 loop reads CASSSRWGGYEQYF. DNA for the CDR3: TGCGCCAGCAGCTCACGCTGGGGGGGTTACGAGCAGTACTTC.

The V gene is TRBV7-3, the J gene TRBJ2-7; D is possibly TRBD1 or TRBD2 (5 bases each). V gave up 2 bases and J gave up 3 bases, with 14 bases separating them. The germline V gene encodes CDR1 SGHTA and CDR2 FQGTGA. This CDR3 comprises 15 residues. CDR3 coding DNA: TGTGCCAGCAGCTTAGAGGGGACGGCGATCTACGAGCAGTACTTC. This encodes CASSLEGTAIYEQYF.